These 6 T cell receptor beta chains originate from one sample sequenced in a study of breast tumors, draining lymph nodes, adjacent tissues. TCRdb fed the multiplex PCR reads into MiXCR, producing one record per CDR3 protein. The data show fewer than 150,000 distinct CDR3 sequences, over 20% seen once. Samples came from axillary lymph nodes draining the breast cancer. Sequenced input: axillary lymph node tissue. These TCRs come from a female donor with breast cancer. Some clones in this sample may be carry-over from other donors' samples.

The V gene is TRBV5-4, the J gene TRBJ2-1; D gene uncertain. This CDR3 has 14 amino acids. Germline CDR1 SGHNT, CDR2 YYREEE (reference sequence). V lost 3 bases to trimming and J lost 5 bases, with 12 bases between them. The DNA of the CDR3 is TGTGCCAGCAGCTACACCTCCCGTAACAATGAGCAGTTCTTC. Translating it yields CASSYTSRNNEQFF.

In regard to this clonotype: No DNA is shown, since the ends of the CDR3 on it are uncertain; the CDR3 is the one TCRdb lists. The chain combines TRBV28 with TRBJ2-3. The CDR3 is 24 residues long, ends included. CDR1 MDHEN and CDR2 SYDVKM come from the germline V gene. The CDR3 loop reads CASSQTSVYFCAISDGTSADTQYF.

Notes on this clonotype: This sequence may be a read error, since a much larger clone differs from it by one base. V and J are TRBV6-1 and TRBJ2-7; 9 bases are a match to TRBD1. V lost 9 bases, J lost 3 bases, and 9 bases stayed unmatched. CDR3 length equals 14 residues. Germline V gives CDR1 MNHNS, CDR2 SASEGT. The CDR3 spells CASTRDRDFYEQYF. CDR3 nucleotide sequence: TGTGCCAGTACCCGGGACAGGGATTTCTACGAGCAGTACTTC.

At least ten counts were recorded for this clonotype. The J gene is TRBJ2-2, the V gene TRBV7-9; possibly TRBD1 or TRBD2 for D (5 bases each). The CDR3 has 14 residues. Trimming took off 5 bases at V and 0 bases at J, with 7 bases between the two ends. Germline CDR1 is SEHNR and CDR2 is FQNEAQ (reference sequence). The CDR3 loop reads CASSPGPNTGELFF. CDR3 nucleotide sequence: TGTGCCAGCAGCCCGGGACCGAACACCGGGGAGCTGTTTTTT.

The chain carries TRBV7-2 and TRBJ1-4; D is possibly TRBD1 (5 bases). The CDR3 runs 13 residues. CDR1 is SGHTA, CDR2 FQGNSA, per germline. V was clipped by 5 bases and J by 14 bases, with 18 bases between them. The CDR3 loop is CASSPQRQGELFF. DNA for the CDR3: TGTGCCAGCAGCCCCCAGCGCCAGGGAGAGCTGTTTTTT.

This clonotype showed up just a few times. This may come from a read error, since a much larger clone is one base off. The rearrangement uses TRBV3-1 and TRBJ2-3; D gene uncertain. This CDR3 has 13 residues. V gave up 8 bases and J gave up 9 bases, with 18 bases separating them. Germline V gene data show CDR1 as LGHDT and CDR2 as YNNKEL (reference sequence). The CDR3 sequence: CASGPLLSGTQYF. CDR3 DNA sequence: TGTGCCAGCGGCCCCCTCCTGTCTGGCACGCAGTATTTT.